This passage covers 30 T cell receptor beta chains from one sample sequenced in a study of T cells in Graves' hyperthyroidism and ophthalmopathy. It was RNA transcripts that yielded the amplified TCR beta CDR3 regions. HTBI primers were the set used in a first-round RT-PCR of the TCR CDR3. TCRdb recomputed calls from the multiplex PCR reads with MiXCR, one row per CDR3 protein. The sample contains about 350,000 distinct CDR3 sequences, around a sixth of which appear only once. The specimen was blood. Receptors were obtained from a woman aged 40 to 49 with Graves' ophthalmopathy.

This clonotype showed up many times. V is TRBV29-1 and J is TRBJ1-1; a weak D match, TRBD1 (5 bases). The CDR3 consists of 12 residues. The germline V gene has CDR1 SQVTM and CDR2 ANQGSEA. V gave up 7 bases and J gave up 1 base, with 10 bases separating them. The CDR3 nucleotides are TGCAGCGCCGAGACAGCGAACACTGAAGCTTTCTTT. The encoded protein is CSAETANTEAFF.

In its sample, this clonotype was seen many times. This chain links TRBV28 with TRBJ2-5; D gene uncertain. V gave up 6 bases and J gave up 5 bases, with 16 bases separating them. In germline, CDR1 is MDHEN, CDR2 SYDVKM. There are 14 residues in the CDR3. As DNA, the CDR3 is TGTGCCAGCAGGCATCCCAGCGTCGGTGAGACCCAGTACTTC. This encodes CASRHPSVGETQYF.

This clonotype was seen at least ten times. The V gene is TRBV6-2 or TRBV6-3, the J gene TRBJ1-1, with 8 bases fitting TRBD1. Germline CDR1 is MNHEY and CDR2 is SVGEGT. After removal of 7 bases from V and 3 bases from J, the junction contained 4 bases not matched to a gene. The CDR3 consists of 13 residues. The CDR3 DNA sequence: TGTGCCAGCATGGGACAGGCGGACACTGAAGCTTTCTTT. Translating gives CASMGQADTEAFF.

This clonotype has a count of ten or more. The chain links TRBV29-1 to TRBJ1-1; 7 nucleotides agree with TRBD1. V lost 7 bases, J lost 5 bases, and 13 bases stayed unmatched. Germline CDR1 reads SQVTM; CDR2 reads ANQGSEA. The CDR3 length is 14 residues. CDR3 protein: CSARDSMGGTEAFF. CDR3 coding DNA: TGCAGCGCCAGGGACAGCATGGGGGGAACTGAAGCTTTCTTT.

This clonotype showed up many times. The CDR3 region has the DNA TGTGCCACCAGCGGGACAGTCCCATTCGGCGAGCAGTACTTC. Protein: CATSGTVPFGEQYF. The V call is TRBV15, the J call TRBJ2-7; 7 nucleotides line up with TRBD1. This CDR3 contains 14 residues. CDR1 LNHNV and CDR2 YYDKDF come from the germline V gene (reference sequence). Losses at the gene ends were 5 bases for V and 6 bases for J; bases not matched to a gene: 10.

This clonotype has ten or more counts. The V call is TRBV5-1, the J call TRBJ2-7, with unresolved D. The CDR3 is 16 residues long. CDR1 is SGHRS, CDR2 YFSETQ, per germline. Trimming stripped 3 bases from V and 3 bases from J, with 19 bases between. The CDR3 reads CASSSTGWAANYEQYF. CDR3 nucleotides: TGCGCCAGCAGCTCAACCGGATGGGCGGCCAACTACGAGCAGTACTTC.

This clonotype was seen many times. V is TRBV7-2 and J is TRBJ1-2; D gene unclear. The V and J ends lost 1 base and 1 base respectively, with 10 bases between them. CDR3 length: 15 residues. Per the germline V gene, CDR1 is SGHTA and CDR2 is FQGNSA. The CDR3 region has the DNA TGTGCCAGCAGCTTAGGGCAGACCCATAACTATGGCTACACCTTC. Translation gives CASSLGQTHNYGYTF. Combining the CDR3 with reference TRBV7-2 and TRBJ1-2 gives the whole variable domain GAGVSQSPSNKVTEKGKDVELRCDPISGHTALYWYRQSLGQGLEFLIYFQGNSAPDKSGLPSDRFSAERTGGSVSTLTIQRTQQEDSAVYLCASSLGQTHNYGYTFGSGTRLTVV.

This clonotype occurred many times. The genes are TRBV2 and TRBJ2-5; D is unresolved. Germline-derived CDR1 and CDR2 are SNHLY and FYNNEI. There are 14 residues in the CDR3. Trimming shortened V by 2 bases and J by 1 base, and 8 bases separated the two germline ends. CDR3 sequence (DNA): TGTGCCAGCAGTGAAAGGCTTCGCCAAGAGACCCAGTACTTC. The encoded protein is CASSERLRQETQYF. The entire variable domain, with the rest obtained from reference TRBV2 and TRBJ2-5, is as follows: EPEVTQTPSHQVTQMGQEVILRCVPISNHLYFYWYRQILGQKVEFLVSFYNNEISEKSEIFDDQFSVERPDGSNFTLKIRSTKLEDSAMYFCASSERLRQETQYFGPGTRLLVL.

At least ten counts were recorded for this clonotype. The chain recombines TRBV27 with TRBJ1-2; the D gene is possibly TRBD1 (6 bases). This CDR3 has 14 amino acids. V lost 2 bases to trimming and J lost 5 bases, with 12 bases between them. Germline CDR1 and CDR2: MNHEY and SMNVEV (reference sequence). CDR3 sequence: CASSLEWQGYGYTF. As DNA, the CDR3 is TGTGCCAGCAGTTTAGAATGGCAGGGGTATGGCTACACCTTC.

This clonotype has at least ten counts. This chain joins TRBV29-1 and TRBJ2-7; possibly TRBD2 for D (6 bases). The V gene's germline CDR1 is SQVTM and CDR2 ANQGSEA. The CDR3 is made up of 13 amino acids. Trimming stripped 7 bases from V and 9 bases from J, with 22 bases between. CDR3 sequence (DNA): TGCAGCGGGCCCGGACTACAGGTTGGCGGGCAGTACTTC. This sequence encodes CSGPGLQVGGQYF.

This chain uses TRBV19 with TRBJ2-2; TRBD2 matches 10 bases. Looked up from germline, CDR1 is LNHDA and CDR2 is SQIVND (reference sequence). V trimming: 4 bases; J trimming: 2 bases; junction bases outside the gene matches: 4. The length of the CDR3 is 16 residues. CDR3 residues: CASSTTSGANTGELFF. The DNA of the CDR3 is TGTGCCAGTAGTACCACTAGCGGGGCCAACACCGGGGAGCTGTTTTTT.

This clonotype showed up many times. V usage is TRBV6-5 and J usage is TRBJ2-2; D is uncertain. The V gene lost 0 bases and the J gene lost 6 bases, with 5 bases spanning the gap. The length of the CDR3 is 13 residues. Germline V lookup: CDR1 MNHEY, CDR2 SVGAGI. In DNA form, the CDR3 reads TGTGCCAGCAGTTACTCGAATCCCGGGGAGCTGTTTTTT. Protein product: CASSYSNPGELFF.

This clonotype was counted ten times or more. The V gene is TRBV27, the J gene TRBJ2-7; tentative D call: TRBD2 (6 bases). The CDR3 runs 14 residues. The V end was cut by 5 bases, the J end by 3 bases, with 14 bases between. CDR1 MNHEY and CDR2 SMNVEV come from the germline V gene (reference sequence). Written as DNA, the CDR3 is TGTGCCAGCAGTACACTAGCTTCTTTCTACGAGCAGTACTTC. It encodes CASSTLASFYEQYF.

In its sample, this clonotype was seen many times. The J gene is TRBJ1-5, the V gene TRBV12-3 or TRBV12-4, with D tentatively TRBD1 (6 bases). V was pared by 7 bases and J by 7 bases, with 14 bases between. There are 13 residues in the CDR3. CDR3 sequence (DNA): TGTGCCAGCACAGGGGCTCCTTTCCAGCCCCAGCATTTT. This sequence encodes CASTGAPFQPQHF.

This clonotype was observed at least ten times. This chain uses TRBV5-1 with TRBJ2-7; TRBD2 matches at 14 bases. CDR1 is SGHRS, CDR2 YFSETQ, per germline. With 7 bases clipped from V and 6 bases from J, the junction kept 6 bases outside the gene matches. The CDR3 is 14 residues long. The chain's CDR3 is CASRGLAGAGEQYF. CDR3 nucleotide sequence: TGCGCCAGCCGGGGACTAGCGGGAGCGGGCGAGCAGTACTTC.

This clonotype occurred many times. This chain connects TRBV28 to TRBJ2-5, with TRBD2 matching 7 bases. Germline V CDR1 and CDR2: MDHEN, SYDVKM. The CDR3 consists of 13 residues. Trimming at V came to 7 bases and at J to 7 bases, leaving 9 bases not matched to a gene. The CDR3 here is CASKLNSGSTQYF. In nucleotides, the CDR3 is TGTGCCAGCAAACTGAATAGCGGGTCGACCCAGTACTTC.

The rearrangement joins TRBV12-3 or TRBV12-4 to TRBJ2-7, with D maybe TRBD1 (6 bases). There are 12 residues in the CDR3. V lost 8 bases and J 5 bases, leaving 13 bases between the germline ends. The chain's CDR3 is CASGPGVHEQYF. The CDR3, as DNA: TGTGCCAGCGGTCCAGGGGTTCACGAGCAGTACTTC.

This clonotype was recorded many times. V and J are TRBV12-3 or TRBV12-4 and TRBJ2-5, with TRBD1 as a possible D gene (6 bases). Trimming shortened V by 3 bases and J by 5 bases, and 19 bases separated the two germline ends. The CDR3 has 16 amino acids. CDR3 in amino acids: CASSLPSGTTLETQYF. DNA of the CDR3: TGTGCCAGCAGTTTGCCCTCTGGGACAACCTTGGAGACCCAGTACTTC.

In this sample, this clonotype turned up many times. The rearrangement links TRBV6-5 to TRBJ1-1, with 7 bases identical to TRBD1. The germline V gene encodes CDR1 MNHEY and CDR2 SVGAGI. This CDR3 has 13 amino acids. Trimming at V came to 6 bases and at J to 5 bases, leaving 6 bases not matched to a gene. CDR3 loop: CASRSQGVTEAFF. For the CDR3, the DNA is TGTGCCAGCAGGAGCCAGGGGGTGACTGAAGCTTTCTTT.

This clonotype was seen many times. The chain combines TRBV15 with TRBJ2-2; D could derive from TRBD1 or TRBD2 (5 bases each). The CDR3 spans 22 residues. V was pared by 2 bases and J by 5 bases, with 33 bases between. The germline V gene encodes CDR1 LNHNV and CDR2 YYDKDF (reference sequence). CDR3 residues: CATSRFWRRDGAAQSVTGELFF. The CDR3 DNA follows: TGTGCCACCAGCAGATTTTGGCGTCGGGACGGGGCAGCTCAGAGTGTAACCGGGGAGCTGTTTTTT. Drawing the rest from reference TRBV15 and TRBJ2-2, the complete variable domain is DAMVIQNPRYQVTQFGKPVTLSCSQTLNHNVMYWYQQKSSQAPKLLFHYYDKDFNNEADTPDNFQSRRPNTSFCFLDIRSPGLGDTAMYLCATSRFWRRDGAAQSVTGELFFGEGSRLTVL.

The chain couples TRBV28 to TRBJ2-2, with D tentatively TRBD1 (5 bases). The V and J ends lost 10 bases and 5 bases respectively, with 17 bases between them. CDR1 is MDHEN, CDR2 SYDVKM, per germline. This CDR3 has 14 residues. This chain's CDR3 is CATSPGRVTGELFF. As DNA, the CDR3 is TGTGCCACCTCACCGGGCAGGGTGACCGGGGAGCTGTTTTTT.

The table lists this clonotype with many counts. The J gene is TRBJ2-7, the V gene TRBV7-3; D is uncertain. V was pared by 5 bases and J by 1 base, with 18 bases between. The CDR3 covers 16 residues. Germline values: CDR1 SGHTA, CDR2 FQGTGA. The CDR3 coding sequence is TGTGCCAGCAGCGCCCGCCCGACCCCCAGATCCTACGAGCAGTACTTC. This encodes CASSARPTPRSYEQYF.

The CDR3 loop is CASSYHSIGGVYEQYF. DNA of the CDR3: TGTGCCAGCAGTTACCACTCCATTGGGGGCGTTTACGAGCAGTACTTC. The chain links TRBV6-2 or TRBV6-3 to TRBJ2-7; D perhaps matches TRBD1 (6 bases). CDR1 is MNHEY and CDR2 is SVGEGT in the germline V gene. V lost 2 bases and J lost 4, with 18 bases in between. CDR3 size: 16 residues.

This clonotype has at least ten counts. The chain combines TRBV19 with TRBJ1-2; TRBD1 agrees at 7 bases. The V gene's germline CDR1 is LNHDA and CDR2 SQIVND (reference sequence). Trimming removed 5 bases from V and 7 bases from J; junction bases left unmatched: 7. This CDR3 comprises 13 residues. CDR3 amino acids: CASSLDRPSGYTF. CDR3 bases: TGTGCCAGTAGTCTGGACAGGCCGTCTGGCTACACCTTC.

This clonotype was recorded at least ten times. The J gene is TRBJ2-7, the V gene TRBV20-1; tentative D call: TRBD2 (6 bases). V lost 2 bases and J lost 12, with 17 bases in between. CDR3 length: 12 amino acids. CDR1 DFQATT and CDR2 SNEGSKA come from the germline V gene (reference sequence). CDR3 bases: TGCAGTGCTAGACGGGAGCGAACTCAGGTGTACTTC. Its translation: CSARRERTQVYF.

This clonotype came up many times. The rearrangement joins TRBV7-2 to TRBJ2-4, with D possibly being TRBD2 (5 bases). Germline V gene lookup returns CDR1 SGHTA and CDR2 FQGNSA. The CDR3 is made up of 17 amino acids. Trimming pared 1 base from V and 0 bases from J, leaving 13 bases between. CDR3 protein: CASSLVGSVPAKNIQYF. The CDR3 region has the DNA TGTGCCAGCAGCTTAGTGGGTAGCGTACCAGCCAAAAACATTCAGTACTTC.

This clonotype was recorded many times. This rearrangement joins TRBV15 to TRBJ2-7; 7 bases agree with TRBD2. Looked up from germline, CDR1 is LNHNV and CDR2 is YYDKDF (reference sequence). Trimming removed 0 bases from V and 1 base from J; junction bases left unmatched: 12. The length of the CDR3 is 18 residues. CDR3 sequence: CATSRDPGTGLKSYEQYF. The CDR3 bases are TGTGCCACCAGCAGAGATCCGGGGACGGGACTAAAGTCCTACGAGCAGTACTTC.

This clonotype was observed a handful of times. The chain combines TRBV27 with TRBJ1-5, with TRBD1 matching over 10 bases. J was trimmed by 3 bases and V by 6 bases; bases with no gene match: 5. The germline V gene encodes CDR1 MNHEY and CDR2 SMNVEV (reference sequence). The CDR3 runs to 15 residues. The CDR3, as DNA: TGTGCCAGCAGGGCGGGACAGGGGAACAATCAGCCCCAGCATTTT. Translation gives CASRAGQGNNQPQHF.

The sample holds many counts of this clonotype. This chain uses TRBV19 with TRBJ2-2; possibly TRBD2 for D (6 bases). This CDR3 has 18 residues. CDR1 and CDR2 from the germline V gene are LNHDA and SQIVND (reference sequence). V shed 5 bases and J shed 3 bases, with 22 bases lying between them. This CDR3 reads CASSATGSSGRYTGELFF. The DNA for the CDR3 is TGTGCCAGTAGTGCCACGGGTAGTAGCGGCCGTTACACCGGGGAGCTGTTTTTT.

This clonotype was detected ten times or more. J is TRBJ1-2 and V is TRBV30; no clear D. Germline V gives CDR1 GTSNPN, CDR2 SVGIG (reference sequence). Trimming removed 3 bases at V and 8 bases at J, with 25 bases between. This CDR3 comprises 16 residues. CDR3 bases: TGTGCCTGGAGGTTTGGTGGTGTAGAGGTGATGAGGGGCTACACCTTC. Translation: CAWRFGGVEVMRGYTF.